This TCR beta chain is drawn from a study of blood T cell repertoires in COVID-19. Study details: Sources were T cells, B-cell-depleted T cells, or PBMCs; the material itself was cDNA or gDNA.

Original methodology: Amplification from reference gene primers served as the basis for estimated nucleated cell counts. Here immunoSEQ multiplex PCR was the method, and the copy in TCRdb shows in-frame clones only, minus some. V, J and clone size were drawn from that table, and D and trimming were deduced from the DNA. The sample carries over 130,000 clones, roughly 82% recorded once. Germline loops: CDR1 SQVTM, CDR2 ANQGSEA. Trimming left V 6 bases short and J 4 bases short, with 12 bases between. The CDR3 is 12 amino acids. The receptor was isolated from a man aged 65 to 85 with acute or convalescent COVID-19. What was sequenced was peripheral blood. The J gene is TRBJ1-1, the V gene TRBV29-1; maybe TRBD1 (6 bases). The CDR3 coding sequence is TGCAGCGTAGTAGGGGGTCCCACTGAAGCTTTCTTT. Translation: CSVVGGPTEAFF.